This is a list of T cell receptor beta chains from one sample in a study of cytotoxic CD8 clonotypes in ibrutinib-treated CLL. TCRdb keeps only in-frame clones here, not all; method: immunoSEQ multiplex PCR. The sample lists 40,000 to 50,000 clones; around 60% were seen once. Sequences were derived from PBMCs, sampled after 24 months of ibrutinib treatment. The origin of the receptors is a human donor with chronic lymphocytic leukemia. Each CDR3 is given with its conserved first and last residue. The order of the fields is J gene, clone size, D gene, V gene, CDR3 protein, CDR3 DNA. D genes are given only for firm matches. Size is omitted from some rows. Given values are once, few, many or a class for expanded clones.

J: TRBJ2-7; size: .; D: TRBD1; V: TRBV5-1; CDR3: CASSLLTSDRGYYEQYF; DNA: TGCGCCAGCAGCTTGTTAACCTCGGACAGGGGGTACTACGAGCAGTACTTC
J: TRBJ2-7; size: few; D: .; V: TRBV14; CDR3: CASSQGGFVEQYF; DNA: TGTGCCAGCAGCCAAGGGGGATTCGTCGAGCAGTACTTC
J: TRBJ1-3; size: .; D: TRBD1; V: TRBV28; CDR3: CASSPGTAGNTIYF; DNA: TGTGCCAGCAGTCCCGGGACAGCGGGAAACACCATATATTTT
J: TRBJ2-7; size: .; D: TRBD2; V: TRBV5-1; CDR3: CASSAGTSWYEQYF; DNA: TGCGCCAGCAGCGCCGGGACTAGCTGGTACGAGCAGTACTTC
J: TRBJ1-6; size: few; D: .; V: TRBV4-1; CDR3: CASSQVTPGLNSPLHF; DNA: TGCGCCAGCAGCCAAGTTACTCCAGGGCTGAATTCACCCCTCCACTTT
J: TRBJ1-6; size: .; D: .; V: TRBV5-1; CDR3: CASSPGLTGSYNSPLHF; DNA: TGCGCCAGCAGCCCGGGACTCACAGGCTCCTATAATTCACCCCTCCACTTT
J: TRBJ2-7; size: few; D: .; V: TRBV19; CDR3: CASKSLRADEQYF; DNA: TGTGCCAGTAAGAGCCTGCGAGCGGACGAGCAGTACTTC
J: TRBJ2-5; size: .; D: .; V: TRBV5-1; CDR3: CASSLAGSGSAETQYF; DNA: TGCGCCAGCAGCTTGGCCGGGTCGGGGTCCGCAGAGACCCAGTACTTC
J: TRBJ2-1; size: .; D: .; V: TRBV13; CDR3: CASSLASQTNEQFF; DNA: TGTGCCAGCAGCTTAGCCAGCCAGACCAATGAGCAGTTCTTC
J: TRBJ1-1; size: .; D: TRBD1; V: TRBV28; CDR3: CASSQGGRNTEAFF; DNA: TGTGCCAGCAGTCAGGGGGGGCGGAACACTGAAGCTTTCTTT
J: TRBJ1-1; size: .; D: .; V: TRBV2; CDR3: CATKNLNTEAFF; DNA: TGTGCCACCAAGAACCTGAACACTGAAGCTTTCTTT
J: TRBJ2-5; size: .; D: .; V: TRBV6-1; CDR3: CALRGDSQETQYF; DNA: TGTGCCCTTCGGGGGGACAGCCAAGAGACCCAGTACTTC
J: TRBJ1-4; size: .; D: .; V: TRBV13; CDR3: CASSSNNEKLFF; DNA: TGTGCCAGCAGCTCAAATAATGAAAAACTGTTTTTT
J: TRBJ1-1; size: .; D: .; V: TRBV18; CDR3: CASSPGRNRPLLNTEAFF; DNA: TGTGCCAGCTCCCCGGGAAGGAACAGGCCTCTCCTGAACACTGAAGCTTTCTTT
J: TRBJ1-2; size: .; D: .; V: TRBV7-8; CDR3: CASSLAVDPGGGYTF; DNA: TGTGCCAGCAGCTTAGCCGTGGACCCGGGAGGCGGCTACACCTTC
J: TRBJ2-4; size: few; D: .; V: TRBV7-8; CDR3: CASSIVEGGGFIQYF; DNA: TGTGCCAGCAGTATAGTAGAAGGGGGAGGGTTCATTCAGTACTTC
J: TRBJ2-7; size: .; D: TRBD1; V: TRBV7-6; CDR3: CASSPGGGGAYEQYF; DNA: TGTGCCAGCAGCCCAGGGGGCGGAGGGGCCTACGAGCAGTACTTC
J: TRBJ2-3; size: few; D: .; V: TRBV2; CDR3: CASGGDTDTQYF; DNA: TGTGCCAGCGGCGGGGACACAGATACGCAGTATTTT
J: TRBJ2-1; size: .; D: TRBD2; V: TRBV27; CDR3: CASSLGVAGGPYEQFF; DNA: TGTGCCAGCAGTTTAGGCGTAGCGGGGGGGCCGTATGAGCAGTTCTTC
J: TRBJ1-5; size: .; D: .; V: TRBV6-6; CDR3: CASRSHEQSNQPQHF; DNA: TGTGCCAGCAGGTCCCATGAACAGAGCAATCAGCCCCAGCATTTT
J: TRBJ2-1; size: .; D: .; V: TRBV11-3; CDR3: CASSPSRGAGAKFF; DNA: TGTGCCAGCAGCCCATCGAGGGGGGCAGGGGCGAAGTTCTTC
J: TRBJ2-5; size: .; D: TRBD1; V: TRBV29-1; CDR3: CSVVTGKGVLETQYF; DNA: TGCAGCGTAGTGACAGGGAAGGGAGTTCTAGAGACCCAGTACTTC
J: TRBJ1-1; size: .; D: .; V: TRBV9; CDR3: CASSVAGLWNTEAFF; DNA: TGTGCCAGCAGCGTAGCGGGGTTGTGGAACACTGAAGCTTTCTTT
J: TRBJ2-3; size: .; D: .; V: TRBV5-4; CDR3: CASSLSANTDTQYF; DNA: TGTGCCAGCAGCTTGAGCGCGAACACAGATACGCAGTATTTT
J: TRBJ1-5; size: many; D: .; V: TRBV28; CDR3: CASSLRGASNQPQHF; DNA: TGTGCCAGCAGTTTACGGGGGGCGAGCAATCAGCCCCAGCATTTT
J: TRBJ1-5; size: .; D: .; V: TRBV6-1; CDR3: CASSDGGKAQHF; DNA: TGTGCCAGCAGTGACGGTGGGAAGGCCCAGCATTTT